This T cell receptor beta chain was recorded in a study of OX40 agonist ivuxolimab in advanced cancers. Clones were sequenced by immunoSEQ multiplex PCR, and TCRdb holds only the in-frame ones, with some missing. The data show about 150,000 clones, 85% to 95% seen once. Per germline, CDR1 MDHEN and CDR2 SYDVKM. CDR3 length: 16 residues. V was shortened by 5 bases and J by 4 bases, with 20 bases between the two germline ends. Here the sequenced sample was CD4+ or CD8+ T cells sorted from blood, taken in a trial of the OX40 agonist ivuxolimab. The clonotype originates from an adult with an advanced solid tumor such as melanoma, head and neck, liver or kidney cancer. This chain links TRBV28 with TRBJ1-2; D uncertain. Here the CDR3 reads CASSPLSSTSFYGYTF. In nucleotides, the CDR3 is TGTGCCAGCAGTCCCCTCTCGTCCACTTCGTTCTATGGCTACACCTTC.